The sequence of this T cell receptor beta chain was determined in a study of response to subunit inactivated influenza vaccine. TCRdb independently ran MiXCR on the RT-PCR reads; one entry per CDR3 protein. This table holds more than 700,000 distinct CDR3 sequences, about 20% found once. This CDR3 spans 15 amino acids. The V end was cut by 4 bases, the J end by 0 bases, with 11 bases between. CDR1 is MNHEY, CDR2 SVGAGI, per germline. V and J are TRBV6-5 and TRBJ2-3; D gene unclear. The sequences come from PBMCs from blood, collected around 5 days after vaccination. This TCR derives from a man aged 45 to 65 who received an inactivated influenza vaccine. The CDR3 protein is CASSSFKASTDTQYF. Here the CDR3 DNA reads TGTGCCAGCAGTTCTTTTAAAGCTAGCACAGATACGCAGTATTTT.